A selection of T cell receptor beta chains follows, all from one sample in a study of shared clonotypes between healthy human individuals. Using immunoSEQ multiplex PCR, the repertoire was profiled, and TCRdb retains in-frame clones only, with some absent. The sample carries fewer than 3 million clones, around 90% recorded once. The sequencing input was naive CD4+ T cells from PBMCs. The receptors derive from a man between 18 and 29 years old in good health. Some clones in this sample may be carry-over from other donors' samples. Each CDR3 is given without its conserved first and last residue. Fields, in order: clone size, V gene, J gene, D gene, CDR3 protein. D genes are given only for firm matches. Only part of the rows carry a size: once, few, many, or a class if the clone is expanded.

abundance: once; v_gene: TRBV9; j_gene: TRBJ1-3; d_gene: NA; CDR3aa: ASSVASGGNTIY
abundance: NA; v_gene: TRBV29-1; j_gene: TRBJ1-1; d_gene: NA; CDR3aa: SVEGGKVGAF
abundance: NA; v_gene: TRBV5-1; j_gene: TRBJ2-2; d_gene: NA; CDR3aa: ASSLGGARAGELF
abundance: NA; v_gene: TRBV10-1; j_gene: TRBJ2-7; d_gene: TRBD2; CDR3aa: ARRSRTSASYEQY
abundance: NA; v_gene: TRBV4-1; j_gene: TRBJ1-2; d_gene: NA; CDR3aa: ASSQDRGGGYT
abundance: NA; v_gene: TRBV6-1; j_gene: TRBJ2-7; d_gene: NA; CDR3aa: ARRQVSPYEQY
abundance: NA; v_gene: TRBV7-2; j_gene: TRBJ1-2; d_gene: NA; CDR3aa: ASSPRGADGYT
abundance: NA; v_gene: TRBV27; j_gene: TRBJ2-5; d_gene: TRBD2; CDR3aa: ASSYRTSGSQETQY
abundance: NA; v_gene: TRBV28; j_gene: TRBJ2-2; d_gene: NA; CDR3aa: ASSSPGQLDIGELF
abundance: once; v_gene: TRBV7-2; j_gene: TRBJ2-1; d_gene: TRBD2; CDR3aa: ASSLNLAGGRNEQF
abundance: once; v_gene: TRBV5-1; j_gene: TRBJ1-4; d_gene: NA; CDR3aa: ASSLGGTSYEKLF
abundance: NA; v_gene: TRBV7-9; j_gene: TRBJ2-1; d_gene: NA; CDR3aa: ASSQGRGGVLEQF
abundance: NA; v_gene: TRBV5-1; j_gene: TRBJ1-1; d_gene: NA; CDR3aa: ASSPLTPLNTEAF
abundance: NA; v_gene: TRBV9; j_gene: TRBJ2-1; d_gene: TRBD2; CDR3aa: ASSQGLNYNEQF
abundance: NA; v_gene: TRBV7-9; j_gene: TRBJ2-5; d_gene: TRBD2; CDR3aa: ASSPSGSEETQY
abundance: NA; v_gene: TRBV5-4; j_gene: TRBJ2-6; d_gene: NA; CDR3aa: ASSYPGPSRSGANVLT